Following are 10 T cell receptor beta chains from one sample sequenced in a study of technical replicates of blood from a handful of donors. The method was immunoSEQ multiplex PCR; TCRdb's version includes in-frame clones alone and lacks a portion of them. The sample records about 88,000 clones, just under 95% being singletons. The sample was T cells isolated from PBMCs. The receptors were sampled from a human donor in good health.

This chain uses TRBV4-2 with TRBJ1-3, with D unresolved. Germline values: CDR1 LGHNA, CDR2 YNFKEQ. The CDR3 extends over 17 amino acids. Deletions cut 0 bases from V and 0 bases from J, with 12 bases between. The CDR3 coding sequence is TGTGCCAGCAGCCAAGATTTGGCAGGAACCTCTGGAAACACCATATATTTT. Translating it yields CASSQDLAGTSGNTIYF.

V usage is TRBV11-2 and J usage is TRBJ2-5, with D possibly being TRBD1 (5 bases). The V end was cut by 6 bases, the J end by 0 bases, with 11 bases between. Germline CDR1 SGHAT, CDR2 FQNNGV. This CDR3 has 14 residues. CDR3 DNA: TGTGCCAGCAGACCCACAGGTTACCAAGAGACCCAGTACTTC. The encoded protein is CASRPTGYQETQYF.

This clone was seen a single time. The rearrangement uses TRBV2 and TRBJ2-1; no clear D. The CDR3 is 11 residues long. V lost 6 bases, J lost 5 bases, and 5 bases lay in between. Germline CDR1 reads SNHLY; CDR2 reads FYNNEI. The CDR3 region has the DNA TGTGCCAGCAGCTATGACAATGAGCAGTTCTTC. Protein sequence: CASSYDNEQFF.

The chain uses TRBV4-1 and TRBJ1-2, with 12 bases identical to TRBD1. The trim removed 3 bases at V and 8 bases at J, leaving 7 bases unmatched. This CDR3 is 15 amino acids long. The germline V gene encodes CDR1 MGHRA and CDR2 YSYEKL. The CDR3 DNA is TGCGCCAGCAGCCAGGGAAGGGACAGGGGGCACGGCTACACCTTC. Translated: CASSQGRDRGHGYTF.

This clone was seen once. The genes are TRBV27 and TRBJ2-7; the match to TRBD1 covers 12 bases. This CDR3 spans 15 amino acids. Germline-derived CDR1 and CDR2 are MNHEY and SMNVEV (reference sequence). Trimming took 6 bases from V and 3 from J; bases not matched to a gene: 6. The DNA for the CDR3 is TGTGCCAGCAGCTTGGGACAGGGGGCGGGCTACGAGCAGTACTTC. Residues: CASSLGQGAGYEQYF.

This CDR3 reads CASSSQMDRVQPQHF. For the CDR3, the DNA is TGTGCCAGCAGTTCACAAATGGACAGGGTGCAGCCCCAGCATTTT. The V and J genes are TRBV28 and TRBJ1-5, with TRBD1 identical over 8 bases. The length of the CDR3 is 15 residues. Trimming removed 4 bases from V and 7 bases from J; junction bases left unmatched: 9. CDR1 and CDR2 (germline): MDHEN, SYDVKM.

The rearrangement joins TRBV12-5 to TRBJ1-1, with 7 bases lining up with TRBD1. V shed 7 bases and J 0 bases; nucleotides not matched to a gene: 14. The CDR3 covers 17 residues. CDR1 and CDR2 (germline): LGHNT, FRNRAP. CDR3 coding DNA: TGTGCTAGTGCCCCGAGAGGGACAGTGAGTATGAACACTGAAGCTTTCTTT. As protein: CASAPRGTVSMNTEAFF.

V usage is TRBV29-1 and J usage is TRBJ1-2; D uncertain. Trimming left V 4 bases short and J 3 bases short, with 9 bases between. The CDR3 is made up of 12 amino acids. CDR1 and CDR2 from the germline V gene are SQVTM and ANQGSEA. The CDR3 DNA follows: TGCAGCGTTGGCAGCGAATACTATGGCTACACCTTC. Translating gives CSVGSEYYGYTF.

The rearrangement uses TRBV7-3 and TRBJ2-1, with 8 bases lining up with TRBD2. V was clipped by 3 bases and J by 4 bases; unmatched bases: 5. The length of the CDR3 is 15 residues. Germline CDR1 and CDR2: SGHTA and FQGTGA. The CDR3, as DNA: TGTGCCAGCAGCTTCGAGCGGGGGATATACAATGAGCAGTTCTTC. This gives the protein CASSFERGIYNEQFF. The entire variable domain, with the rest obtained from reference TRBV7-3 and TRBJ2-1, is as follows: GAGVSQTPSNKVTEKGKYVELRCDPISGHTALYWYRQSLGQGPEFLIYFQGTGAADDSGLPNDRFFAVRPEGSVSTLKIQRTERGDSAVYLCASSFERGIYNEQFFGPGTRLTVL.

The rearrangement uses TRBV19 and TRBJ2-3; no reliable D call. Trimming removed 7 bases from V and 0 bases from J, with 8 bases in between. Germline V lookup: CDR1 LNHDA, CDR2 SQIVND (reference sequence). This CDR3 spans 13 amino acids. CDR3 loop: CASMLSSTDTQYF. Written as DNA, the CDR3 is TGTGCCAGTATGCTGAGTAGCACAGATACGCAGTATTTT.